Listed below are T cell receptor beta chains from one sample, sequenced in a study of T cell repertoires in cytomegalovirus infection. TCRdb independently ran MiXCR on the reads; one entry per CDR3 protein. Of about 900,000 distinct CDR3 sequences listed, 31% are singletons. Their antigens remain unidentified. The starting material was cultured CD8+ T cells from PBMCs, obtained from culture after CMV antigen stimulation. The receptors stem from a human donor in good health (CMV status not recorded). Some clones in this sample may be carry-over from other donors' samples. The CDR3 runs from the conserved cysteine through the conserved F or W. D genes are given only for firm matches. Rows may omit the clone size; those that give it use once, few, many or a size class.

size,D,J,V,DNA,CDR3
NA,NA,TRBJ1-6,TRBV10-3,TGTGCCATCAGTGAAGAGGTCTCCTATAATTCACCCCTCCACTTT,CAISEEVSYNSPLHF
many,NA,TRBJ2-1,TRBV15,TGTGCCACCAGCAGAGATGAGAGCTCCTACAATGAGCAGTTCTTC,CATSRDESSYNEQFF
many,TRBD1,TRBJ1-1,TRBV27,TGTGCCAGCAGTTTAAACAGGGGACACACTGAAGCTTTCTTT,CASSLNRGHTEAFF
many,NA,TRBJ1-5,TRBV27,TGTGCCAGCAGTTTAAACACCAATCAGCCCCAGCATTTT,CASSLNTNQPQHF
NA,TRBD1,TRBJ2-2,TRBV9,TGTGCCAGCAGCGTAAAGGGGGCTGACACCGGGGAGCTGTTTTTT,CASSVKGADTGELFF
few,NA,TRBJ1-1,TRBV2,TGTGCCAGCGGGGAAGAGGTGACCGGGAGCACTGAAGCTTTCTTT,CASGEEVTGSTEAFF
NA,NA,TRBJ1-1,TRBV27,TGTGCCAGCAGTCCGGTTTGGGGAGGCACTGAAGCTTTCTTT,CASSPVWGGTEAFF
NA,NA,TRBJ1-1,TRBV6-6,TGTGTCAGCATACGGGATTGGGGGACGGGGAACACTGAAGCTTTCTTT,CVSIRDWGTGNTEAFF
NA,TRBD1,TRBJ2-5,TRBV5-1,TGCGCCAGCAGCCCACTTGGGGACAGGCAAGAGACCCAGTACTTC,CASSPLGDRQETQYF
many,TRBD2,TRBJ2-3,TRBV7-9,TGTGCCAGCAGCCCTGGGGTAGCGGGGATGAATACGCAGTATTTT,CASSPGVAGMNTQYF
few,NA,TRBJ2-3,TRBV7-9,TGTGCCAGCAGCAAAGAGGGGTGGACAGATACGCAGTATTTT,CASSKEGWTDTQYF
NA,NA,TRBJ1-1,TRBV7-9,TGTGCCAGCAGCACGACAGGTGAAGCTTTCTTT,CASSTTGEAFF
NA,NA,TRBJ1-1,TRBV24-1,TGTGCCACCAGTGATAGATGGGGCACTGAAGCTTTCTTT,CATSDRWGTEAFF
NA,NA,TRBJ2-1,TRBV6-2/TRBV6-3,TGTGCCGTTGTGGGGCCTACTGAGCAGTTCTTC,CAVVGPTEQFF
NA,TRBD1,TRBJ2-2,TRBV2,TGTGCCAGCAGTGGCCCAGGGGGCGTCACCGGGGAGCTGTTTTTT,CASSGPGGVTGELFF
NA,NA,TRBJ2-6,TRBV7-4,TGTGCCAGCAGCGGCCGAGGGTCGGAGGCCAACGTCCTGACTTTC,CASSGRGSEANVLTF
NA,NA,TRBJ1-2,TRBV12-3/TRBV12-4,TGTGCCAGCAGTCGGACAGTCGACTATGGCTACACCTTC,CASSRTVDYGYTF
NA,TRBD1,TRBJ1-5,TRBV6-1,TGTGCCAGCAGGACACAGGGGGGGCCCCCCAATCAGCCCCAGCATTTT,CASRTQGGPPNQPQHF
NA,TRBD1,TRBJ1-5,TRBV4-1,TGCGCCAGCAGCCAAGAAGACTCACCCCGGGACAGGGGGTATCAGCCCCAGCATTTT,CASSQEDSPRDRGYQPQHF
NA,NA,TRBJ2-2,TRBV27,TGTGCCAGCAGTTTAGGGGGGCTTAGGAAGAGCGGGGAGCTGTTTTTT,CASSLGGLRKSGELFF
NA,NA,TRBJ2-3,TRBV7-9,TGTGCCAGCAGCTTGTCCCTCCAGGCAGATACGCAGTATTTT,CASSLSLQADTQYF
few,NA,TRBJ2-3,TRBV11-3,TGTGCCAGCAGCTTCCGGACAGCCCCCACAGATACGCAGTATTTT,CASSFRTAPTDTQYF
NA,NA,TRBJ2-3,TRBV12-3/TRBV12-4,TGTGCCAGCCTATTGCATACAGGGAAAGTTACGCAGTATTTT,CASLLHTGKVTQYF
few,NA,TRBJ1-5,TRBV7-2,TGTGCCAGCAGCGCTCCAGGGCAGCCCCAGCATTTT,CASSAPGQPQHF
few,NA,TRBJ2-3,TRBV28,TGTGCCAGCAGTTATACTGCTAGCACAGATACGCAGTATTTT,CASSYTASTDTQYF
many,TRBD1,TRBJ2-1,TRBV7-9,TGTGCCAGCAGCACCCGGACAGGGCAGTCCTACAATGAGCAGTTCTTC,CASSTRTGQSYNEQFF
NA,NA,TRBJ2-3,TRBV4-3,TGCGCCAGCAGCCAAGAATCCAGCACAGATACGCAGTATTTT,CASSQESSTDTQYF
NA,NA,TRBJ1-1,TRBV27,TGTGCCAGCAGTTTATCGGAGGGGCCGAACACTGAAGCTTTCTTT,CASSLSEGPNTEAFF
few,NA,TRBJ2-2,TRBV7-7,TGTGCTAGCAGCGGTAGAGGGGGAGTAGAGACCGGGGAGCTGTTTTTT,CASSGRGGVETGELFF
few,TRBD2,TRBJ2-3,TRBV6-1,TGTGCCAGCAGACTCACTAGCGGGGTCACAGATACGCAGTATTTT,CASRLTSGVTDTQYF
NA,NA,TRBJ1-1,TRBV5-3,TGTGCCTCGGGGGGCGCGGGGAACACTGAAGCTTTCTTT,CASGGAGNTEAFF
many,NA,TRBJ2-2,TRBV7-9,TGTGCCAGCAGTTTATCGACCGGGGAGCTGTTTTTT,CASSLSTGELFF
NA,NA,TRBJ1-1,TRBV28,TGTGCCAGCAGCGGGGAACCGGGGACGGCTGACACTGAAGCTTTCTTT,CASSGEPGTADTEAFF
NA,TRBD2,TRBJ2-2,TRBV7-9,TGTGCCAGCACCCCTTGGGAGGGGCCGAACACCGGGGAGCTGTTTTTT,CASTPWEGPNTGELFF
NA,NA,TRBJ2-1,TRBV6-2/TRBV6-3,TGTGCCAGCAGTTACGGGACCGCAGGCAATGAGCAGTTCTTC,CASSYGTAGNEQFF
NA,NA,TRBJ1-6,TRBV4-2,TGTGCCAGCTGTTTAGCCGGAGACTCCTATAATTCACCCCTCCACTTT,CASCLAGDSYNSPLHF